Presented here are 20 T cell receptor beta chains from one specimen sequenced in a study of lymphopenia after photon versus proton radiotherapy. The data were produced by immunoSEQ multiplex PCR, yet TCRdb's version contains in-frame clones alone and is incomplete. Among around 50,000 clones listed, less than 85% were seen once. The sample here was peripheral blood, taken from a patient treated with proton-based radiotherapy. These receptors were collected from a man aged 55-75 years with pancreatic cancer.

The chain combines TRBV9 with TRBJ2-1; TRBD1 matches at 11 bases. The junction had 10 bases not matched to a gene; V was cut back by 2 bases and J by 9 bases. Germline CDR1 and CDR2: SGDLS and YYNGEE. The CDR3 extends over 16 amino acids. The CDR3 protein is CASSVRGTGGSIEQFF. The CDR3 DNA follows: TGTGCCAGCAGCGTTAGAGGGACAGGGGGAAGTATTGAGCAGTTCTTC.

The chain recombines TRBV29-1 with TRBJ1-2; no clear D. V lost 8 bases and J 8 bases, leaving 18 bases between the germline ends. The length of the CDR3 is 12 residues. Germline-derived CDR1 and CDR2 are SQVTM and ANQGSEA. CDR3 bases: TGCAGCCTCTACCAACCCCCCGTCGGCTACACCTTC. Translated, it gives CSLYQPPVGYTF.

The rearrangement uses TRBV7-9 and TRBJ1-2; 9 nucleotides match TRBD1. The CDR3 is made up of 14 amino acids. The J segment lost 5 bases and the V segment lost 1 base, leaving 2 bases of the junction unmatched. CDR1 and CDR2 (germline): SEHNR, FQNEAQ (reference sequence). The CDR3: CASSLGGTGYGYTF. The CDR3 nucleotides read TGTGCCAGCAGCTTAGGCGGGACAGGGTATGGCTACACCTTC.

The chain joins TRBV11-3 to TRBJ1-1, with D uncertain. The germline V gene encodes CDR1 SGHNT and CDR2 YENEEA. Trimming left V 2 bases short and J 1 base short, with 8 bases between. This CDR3 contains 14 residues. The CDR3 protein is CASSLNGENTEAFF. In DNA form, the CDR3 reads TGTGCCAGCAGCTTAAACGGGGAGAACACTGAAGCTTTCTTT.

The chain links TRBV29-1 to TRBJ2-5; perhaps TRBD1 as D (5 bases). In germline, CDR1 is SQVTM, CDR2 ANQGSEA. Trimming stripped 4 bases from V and 1 base from J, with 10 bases between. The CDR3 length is 13 residues. The CDR3 DNA sequence: TGCAGCGTTGGAAGCAGGGCCCAAGAGACCCAGTACTTC. Its translation: CSVGSRAQETQYF.

A single count supports this clone. V usage is TRBV7-2 and J usage is TRBJ2-7, with 14 bases aligning to TRBD2. Germline values: CDR1 SGHTA, CDR2 FQGNSA. The CDR3 spans 15 residues. V lost 5 bases and J lost 1; bases outside the gene matches: 1. The CDR3 DNA reads TGTGCCAGCAGCCGACTAGCGGGAGGGTCCTACGAGCAGTACTTC. Protein product: CASSRLAGGSYEQYF. Looking up the rest from reference TRBV7-2 and TRBJ2-7 gives the full variable domain: GAGVSQSPSNKVTEKGKDVELRCDPISGHTALYWYRQSLGQGLEFLIYFQGNSAPDKSGLPSDRFSAERTGGSVSTLTIQRTQQEDSAVYLCASSRLAGGSYEQYFGPGTRLTVT.

This sequence joins TRBV5-1 and TRBJ2-1; 12 bases agree with TRBD2. This CDR3 comprises 14 residues. Germline V gives CDR1 SGHRS, CDR2 YFSETQ. V was pared by 4 bases and J by 9 bases, with 5 bases of the junction left unmatched. Here the CDR3 reads CASSQTSGSSEQFF. DNA of the CDR3: TGCGCCAGCAGCCAGACTAGCGGGAGTAGTGAGCAGTTCTTC.

The genes are TRBV6-5 and TRBJ2-6; 8 nucleotides agree with TRBD1. The CDR3 sequence is 15 residues long. V was pared by 4 bases and J by 2 bases, with 1 base of the junction left unmatched. The germline V gene encodes CDR1 MNHEY and CDR2 SVGAGI. CDR3 sequence (DNA): TGTGCCAGCAGTTCACAGGGGGCTGGGGCCAACGTCCTGACTTTC. It translates to CASSSQGAGANVLTF.

V usage is TRBV6-6 and J usage is TRBJ1-3, with D possibly matching TRBD1 (6 bases). The CDR3 sequence is 14 residues long. Trimming stripped 6 bases from V and 2 bases from J, with 11 bases between. Per the germline V gene, CDR1 is MNHNY and CDR2 is SVGAGI (reference sequence). CDR3 nucleotide sequence: TGTGCCAGCAGACCCACAGGGCCTGGAAACACCATATATTTT. This codes for CASRPTGPGNTIYF.

The chain couples TRBV28 to TRBJ2-1; 12 bases map to TRBD2. Looked up from germline, CDR1 is MDHEN and CDR2 is SYDVKM. This CDR3 has 14 amino acids. V shed 6 bases, J shed 9 bases, and the junction held 6 bases outside the gene matches. CDR3 residues: CASSSSGRAREQFF. The CDR3 DNA is TGTGCCAGCAGCTCTAGCGGGAGGGCCCGTGAGCAGTTCTTC.

The rearrangement uses TRBV5-1 and TRBJ2-1; a weak D match, TRBD1 (8 bases). CDR1 and CDR2 from the germline V gene are SGHRS and YFSETQ. V gave up 4 bases and J gave up 4 bases, with 18 bases separating them. The CDR3 is made up of 16 amino acids. The CDR3 bases are TGCGCCAGCAGCCCACAAGGGAGGGACAGGTACAATGAGCAGTTCTTC. It yields the protein CASSPQGRDRYNEQFF.

The chain has TRBV9 and TRBJ2-1; no clear D. Trimming pared 2 bases from V and 9 bases from J, leaving 18 bases between. The CDR3 totals 15 residues. Germline CDR1 and CDR2: SGDLS and YYNGEE. CDR3 loop: CASSVGRRDGGEQFF. The CDR3 nucleotides are TGTGCCAGCAGCGTCGGTCGCCGAGACGGCGGTGAGCAGTTCTTC.

This clone has only one observation. The CDR3 region has the DNA TGTGCCAGCAGTGAGGTTGGTGCGAACACTGAAGCTTTCTTT. Protein: CASSEVGANTEAFF. The chain is built from TRBV6-1 and TRBJ1-1; D is ambiguous. The CDR3 runs 14 residues. Germline V gene sequence: CDR1 MNHNS, CDR2 SASEGT. V lost 3 bases and J 1 base, leaving 9 bases between the germline ends.

The gene calls are TRBV28 and TRBJ2-1; D gene unclear. The germline V gene has CDR1 MDHEN and CDR2 SYDVKM. This CDR3 is 11 amino acids long. V was trimmed by 5 bases and J by 12 bases, leaving 11 bases between them. The CDR3 sequence: CASSRQNRQFF. In DNA, the CDR3 is TGTGCCAGCAGTCGTCAAAATAGGCAGTTCTTC.

The chain carries TRBV6-1 and TRBJ1-5; D gene ambiguous. V shed 4 bases and J shed 0 bases, with 13 bases lying between them. Germline values: CDR1 MNHNS, CDR2 SASEGT. CDR3 length: 16 residues. The CDR3 bases are TGTGCCAGCAGTGTGACCGATCTTTATAGCAATCAGCCCCAGCATTTT. It yields the protein CASSVTDLYSNQPQHF.

This clone was found once. The chain links TRBV7-2 to TRBJ2-5, with D possibly matching TRBD1 (6 bases). Trimming pared 4 bases from V and 0 bases from J, leaving 9 bases between. Germline CDR1 and CDR2: SGHTA and FQGNSA. The CDR3 loop spans 14 amino acids. The CDR3 DNA sequence: TGTGCCAGCAGCTCCACAGGGAACCAAGAGACCCAGTACTTC. As protein: CASSSTGNQETQYF.

The V call is TRBV14, the J call TRBJ2-3; D is possibly TRBD1 (6 bases). V was shortened by 7 bases and J by 0 bases, with 11 bases between the two germline ends. The CDR3 totals 14 residues. Germline assignment: CDR1 SGHDN and CDR2 FVKESK. The CDR3 DNA follows: TGTGCCAGCAAAGGACAGACTAGCACAGATACGCAGTATTTT. This encodes CASKGQTSTDTQYF.

The chain links TRBV11-2 to TRBJ2-1; 9 nucleotides line up with TRBD2. Germline V gives CDR1 SGHAT, CDR2 FQNNGV. This CDR3 has 15 amino acids. J lost 9 bases, V lost 3 bases, and 9 bases had no gene match. The DNA for the CDR3 is TGTGCCAGCAGCTTGCCTAGCGGGATAGGGACTGAGCAGTTCTTC. Translation: CASSLPSGIGTEQFF.

J is TRBJ2-5 and V is TRBV5-6; D not certain. CDR1 and CDR2 from the germline V gene are SGHDT and YYEEEE. V lost 0 bases and J lost 3, with 12 bases in between. This CDR3 contains 15 residues. CDR3 loop: CASSLVVREEETQYF. For the CDR3, the DNA is TGTGCCAGCAGCTTGGTGGTTAGGGAAGAAGAGACCCAGTACTTC.

The DNA of the CDR3 is TGCGCCAGCAGCTTGGATGGACAGGCGATTTACGAGCAGTACTTC. Its protein is CASSLDGQAIYEQYF. The rearrangement links TRBV5-1 to TRBJ2-7; 7 nucleotides line up with TRBD1. V dropped 0 bases and J dropped 4; count of bases not matched to a gene: 7. Germline lookup yields CDR1 SGHRS and CDR2 YFSETQ. CDR3 length: 15 residues.